This T cell receptor (beta chain) was sequenced in a study of a mutant IDH1 vaccine in newly diagnosed glioma. Study results and caveats: Pseudoprogression seemed unrelated to changes in top peripheral T cell clonotypes.

The time point is: week 5, during vaccination. Topical imiquimod was applied with each vaccine dose, which held 300 ug of mutant IDH1 20-mer peptide. Using immunoSEQ multiplex PCR, the repertoire was profiled, and TCRdb retains in-frame clones only, with some absent. The sample holds 25,000 to 30,000 clones; 77% are singletons and the top ten take over 9%. This clone was counted a few times. As yet, its antigen is unknown. V shed 3 bases and J shed 4 bases, with 12 bases lying between them. Germline-derived CDR1 and CDR2 are KGHSH and LQKENI. The CDR3 consists of 14 residues. This sequence originates from a man aged 40-55 years with glioma. J is TRBJ1-2 and V is TRBV18; TRBD1 is a possible D gene (6 bases). Sequences were derived from PBMCs, sampled from a glioma patient whose treatment included an IDH1 peptide vaccine. The CDR3 coding sequence is TGTGCCAGCTCACCTACGGGACAACCCTATGGCTACACCTTC. Translation: CASSPTGQPYGYTF.